The next 16 T cell receptor beta chains were all read from a single sample in a study of shared clonotypes between healthy human individuals. Here immunoSEQ multiplex PCR was the method, and the copy in TCRdb shows in-frame clones only, minus some. Among about 2.3 million clones, 93% were seen once, and the ten largest hold around 0.4%. Sequencing input: naive CD4+ T cells from PBMCs. This sample's subset: CD45RA+ positively selected. Receptor source: a man aged 18 to 30 in good health. Some clones in this sample may be carry-over from other donors' samples.

V is TRBV7-2 and J is TRBJ2-2; 13 bases agree with TRBD2. Germline CDR1 SGHTA, CDR2 FQGNSA. This CDR3 region has 19 residues. The J segment lost 2 bases and the V segment lost 3 bases, leaving 9 bases of the junction unmatched. The CDR3 DNA follows: TGTGCCAGCAGCTTTCTCCTGACTAGCGGGAGGATTAACACCGGGGAGCTGTTTTTT. This gives the protein CASSFLLTSGRINTGELFF.

The chain combines TRBV7-3 with TRBJ2-3; 10 positions match TRBD1. The junction had 9 bases not matched to a gene; V was cut back by 5 bases and J by 4 bases. The CDR3 loop spans 16 amino acids. CDR1 and CDR2 (germline): SGHTA, FQGTGA. The DNA for the CDR3 is TGTGCCAGCAGCCCCAGAGGACAGGGGGTTTCAGATACGCAGTATTTT. This gives the protein CASSPRGQGVSDTQYF.

This clone was recorded only once. The chain recombines TRBV15 with TRBJ1-5; D is possibly TRBD1 (5 bases). Germline V gene sequence: CDR1 LNHNV, CDR2 YYDKDF (reference sequence). Trimming removed 3 bases at V and 7 bases at J, with 16 bases between. The CDR3 consists of 15 residues. This CDR3 is CATSRGRQTGQPQHF. The CDR3 nucleotides are TGTGCCACCAGCAGGGGGCGACAGACCGGCCAGCCCCAGCATTTT.

The chain links TRBV11-2 to TRBJ2-7; D remains ambiguous. The germline V gene encodes CDR1 SGHAT and CDR2 FQNNGV. V was trimmed by 3 bases and J by 2 bases, leaving 11 bases between them. CDR3 length: 14 residues. CDR3 loop: CASSFSQATYEQYF. The CDR3 DNA reads as TGTGCCAGCAGCTTCTCCCAGGCCACCTACGAGCAGTACTTC.

The V call is TRBV7-2, the J call TRBJ1-5; D remains unclear. V was clipped by 0 bases and J by 3 bases, with 9 bases between them. The CDR3 contains 15 residues. Germline assignment: CDR1 SGHTA and CDR2 FQGNSA. CDR3 protein: CASSLALQLNQPQHF. The CDR3 nucleotides read TGTGCCAGCAGCTTAGCGCTACAGCTCAATCAGCCCCAGCATTTT.

This chain links TRBV9 with TRBJ2-1; TRBD2 is a possible D gene (6 bases). The CDR3 consists of 13 residues. Trimming removed 9 bases from V and 2 bases from J, with 12 bases in between. CDR1 and CDR2 (germline): SGDLS, YYNGEE. Here the CDR3 reads CATGTGPYNEQFF. DNA of the CDR3: TGTGCCACCGGGACTGGACCCTACAATGAGCAGTTCTTC.

The chain couples TRBV18 to TRBJ2-7; 10 nucleotides align to TRBD1. The CDR3 is made up of 16 amino acids. CDR1 KGHSH and CDR2 LQKENI come from the germline V gene. With V trimmed by 3 bases and J by 5 bases, 10 bases remained unmatched. In DNA, the CDR3 is TGTGCCAGCTCACCTTCTCCGGACAGGGGGAAGGACGAGCAGTACTTC. Its translation is CASSPSPDRGKDEQYF.

This clone was counted a single time. J is TRBJ2-7 and V is TRBV28, with no clear D. Trimming took 3 bases from V and 0 from J, leaving 9 bases between them. This CDR3 has 14 residues. Germline values: CDR1 MDHEN, CDR2 SYDVKM. CDR3 amino acids: CASSLARLSYEQYF. The CDR3 bases are TGTGCCAGCAGTTTGGCCCGCCTCTCCTACGAGCAGTACTTC.

The V gene is TRBV25-1, the J gene TRBJ2-7; D possibly corresponds to TRBD2 (5 bases). Per the germline V gene, CDR1 is MGHDK and CDR2 is SYGVNS. The CDR3 loop spans 13 amino acids. V was pared by 2 bases and J by 7 bases, with 12 bases between. The CDR3 region is CASSEEEGWEQYF. CDR3 in DNA: TGTGCCAGCAGTGAAGAAGAGGGTTGGGAGCAGTACTTC.

The V and J genes are TRBV5-1 and TRBJ2-3, with TRBD2 matching 8 bases. The CDR3 has 15 amino acids. Losses at the gene ends were 6 bases for V and 3 bases for J; bases not matched to a gene: 9. Looked up from germline, CDR1 is SGHRS and CDR2 is YFSETQ. The CDR3 sequence: CASTRGGHGTDTQYF. CDR3 DNA: TGCGCCAGCACCCGGGGGGGGCATGGGACAGATACGCAGTATTTT.

The chain recombines TRBV7-9 with TRBJ1-2, with unresolved D. The CDR3 has 14 residues. CDR1 and CDR2 from the germline V gene are SEHNR and FQNEAQ (reference sequence). Trimming removed 5 bases at V and 8 bases at J, with 18 bases between. CDR3 protein: CASSPREKELGYTF. CDR3 DNA: TGTGCCAGCAGCCCTCGCGAGAAAGAGCTCGGCTACACCTTC.

The chain joins TRBV7-8 to TRBJ2-1, with D maybe TRBD2 (5 bases). V lost 1 base and J lost 6, with 13 bases in between. This CDR3 is 15 amino acids long. The germline gives CDR1 SGHVS, CDR2 FQNEAQ. This CDR3 reads CASSLERARSNEQFF. DNA of the CDR3: TGTGCCAGCAGCTTAGAGAGGGCCAGAAGCAATGAGCAGTTCTTC.

The chain joins TRBV5-4 to TRBJ2-6; TRBD1 aligns across 8 bases. This CDR3 region has 18 residues. V lost 0 bases to trimming and J lost 6 bases; unmatched junction nucleotides: 11. The germline V gene encodes CDR1 SGHNT and CDR2 YYREEE (reference sequence). The CDR3 spells CASSLVGFGTGEANVLTF. The CDR3 nucleotides read TGTGCCAGCAGCTTGGTGGGTTTTGGGACAGGTGAGGCCAACGTCCTGACTTTC.

The V and J genes are TRBV7-9 and TRBJ1-3; D remains ambiguous. V dropped 4 bases and J dropped 0 bases, with 19 bases sitting between them. This CDR3 contains 18 residues. Germline values: CDR1 SEHNR, CDR2 FQNEAQ (reference sequence). The DNA of the CDR3 is TGTGCCAGCAGCTCACTTCGGCAGCTAGCCGTCTCTGGAAACACCATATATTTT. Its protein is CASSSLRQLAVSGNTIYF.

The chain joins TRBV27 to TRBJ2-1, with TRBD1 matching 8 bases. CDR3 length: 12 residues. Germline CDR1 reads MNHEY; CDR2 reads SMNVEV (reference sequence). V trimming: 5 bases; J trimming: 10 bases; junction bases outside the gene matches: 4. Here the CDR3 reads CASSTRDREQFF. CDR3 DNA sequence: TGTGCCAGCAGTACACGGGACAGGGAGCAGTTCTTC.

V gene TRBV6-5 combines with J gene TRBJ2-7; TRBD1 might be the D (5 bases). The germline V gene has CDR1 MNHEY and CDR2 SVGAGI. The CDR3 has 14 amino acids. V lost 5 bases to trimming and J lost 2 bases, with 13 bases between them. The CDR3, as DNA: TGTGCCAGCAGTAACAACAGGAGAACCTACGAGCAGTACTTC. Translation: CASSNNRRTYEQYF.